There are a few counts of the clone carrying this T cell receptor (beta chain). Its antigen remains unidentified. V lost 5 bases to trimming and J lost 5 bases; unmatched junction nucleotides: 6. The CDR3 length is 13 residues. CDR1 is SEHNR and CDR2 is FQNEAQ in the germline V gene (reference sequence). This specimen comes from a study of CD8 T cells in ankylosing spondylitis. Researchers built TCR beta libraries using quantitative 5'-RACE with molecular barcodes. TCRdb reanalysed the 5' RACE reads using MiXCR and keeps one entry per CDR3 protein. The table has about 510,000 distinct CDR3 sequences, approximately 5.3% seen once. Whole-study findings and limits: Seemingly characteristic of ankylosing spondylitis blood was a TCR beta motif consisting of 7 or 8 highly homologous variants. Relatively scarce in peripheral blood, disease-linked clones were CD8+. From matched ankylosing spondylitis synovial fluid, disease-linked clones were reportedly recovered at significantly enriched levels. Existing reports had already noted some motif variants in reactive arthritis synovial fluid and blood.

The rearrangement uses TRBV7-9 and TRBJ2-7; TRBD1 aligns across 7 bases. The receptor's source is a male donor with ankylosing spondylitis. The sequencing sample was made of blood, either unsorted or a sorted T cell fraction (not recorded which). CDR3 sequence reads: CASSTLTGNEQYF. In DNA form, the CDR3 reads TGTGCCAGCAGCACACTGACAGGGAACGAGCAGTACTTC. The full variable domain, with the rest looked up from reference TRBV7-9 and TRBJ2-7, is DTGVSQNPRHKITKRGQNVTFRCDPISEHNRLYWYRQTLGQGPEFLTYFQNEAQLEKSRLLSDRFSAERPKGSFSTLEIQRTEQGDSAMYLCASSTLTGNEQYFGPGTRLTVT.